The 25 T cell receptor beta chains below were found in one sample sequenced in a study of monozygotic twins with inflammatory bowel disease. TCRdb reprocessed the 5' RACE reads, with one entry per CDR3 protein and no DNA. The table counts some 190,000 distinct CDR3 sequences; more than 7.5% lies in the top ten. Sequenced sample: blood. Receptor source: a human donor with ulcerative colitis or Crohn's disease, or a healthy co-twin of an affected twin (not recorded which).

The rearrangement uses TRBV5-1 and TRBJ2-5; absent DNA, TCRdb's TRBD2 call cannot be checked. Germline CDR1 and CDR2: SGHRS and YFSETQ. CDR3 length: 14 amino acids. The CDR3 loop is CASSLTSDRETQYF.

CDR3 sequence: CSARSISGINTDTQYF. The chain has TRBV20-1 and TRBJ2-3; TCRdb gives TRBD2 as the D gene, but with no DNA this cannot be confirmed. The CDR3 has 16 amino acids. Germline CDR1 DFQATT, CDR2 SNEGSKA (reference sequence).

The V call is TRBV24-1, the J call TRBJ2-1; TCRdb selects TRBD1, and the lack of DNA leaves this call unchecked. The V gene's germline CDR1 is KGHDR and CDR2 SFDVKD. This CDR3 has 16 amino acids. The CDR3 here is CATSDIVRTGDHEQFF.

The chain is built from TRBV19 and TRBJ2-1. Germline assignment: CDR1 LNHDA and CDR2 SQIVND (reference sequence). CDR3 length equals 15 residues. The chain's CDR3 is CASSIWGFSYNEQFF.

The chain links TRBV7-3 to TRBJ2-2; TCRdb indicates TRBD1, and absent DNA this call remains unverified. The CDR3 loop spans 13 amino acids. The V gene's germline CDR1 is SGHTA and CDR2 FQGTGA. This chain's CDR3 is CASSPSGAGELFF.

The chain carries TRBV29-1 and TRBJ2-3; as DNA is missing, the TRBD2 call by TCRdb cannot be tested. The length of the CDR3 is 14 residues. The germline V gene has CDR1 SQVTM and CDR2 ANQGSEA. CDR3 in amino acids: CSVWGTSGADTQYF.

This chain connects TRBV5-1 to TRBJ1-4. Germline assignment: CDR1 SGHRS and CDR2 YFSETQ. This CDR3 has 16 residues. CDR3: CASSPGRQATNEKLFF. The full variable domain, in which reference TRBV5-1 and TRBJ1-4 provide the parts outside the CDR3, is KAGVTQTPRYLIKTRGQQVTLSCSPISGHRSVSWYQQTPGQGLQFLFEYFSETQRNKGNFPGRFSGRQFSNSRSEMNVSTLELGDSALYLCASSPGRQATNEKLFFGSGTQLSVL.

This sequence joins TRBV6-2 or TRBV6-3 and TRBJ2-7; the D call of TRBD2 rests on TCRdb alone, since no DNA is present to check it. CDR3 length: 14 amino acids. CDR1 is MNHEY, CDR2 SVGEGT, per germline. CDR3 protein: CASRRGLAGYEQYF.

This sequence joins TRBV7-9 and TRBJ1-2; TCRdb's D gene call, TRBD1, goes unchecked for lack of DNA. The CDR3 has 14 residues. CDR1 SEHNR and CDR2 FQNEAQ come from the germline V gene (reference sequence). The CDR3 sequence: CATQWGDRNYGYTF.

This sequence joins TRBV6-5 and TRBJ1-2; TCRdb's D call of TRBD1 is untestable without DNA. The CDR3 has 16 amino acids. CDR1 is MNHEY and CDR2 is SVGAGI in the germline V gene. The CDR3 protein is CASSYSVAGTHYGYTF.

The gene calls are TRBV7-9 and TRBJ1-1; without DNA, the TCRdb call of TRBD1 cannot be checked. The CDR3 is 14 amino acids. Germline CDR1 SEHNR, CDR2 FQNEAQ (reference sequence). CDR3 amino acids: CASSLKGGGAEAFF.

This chain uses TRBV7-9 with TRBJ1-3. The germline gives CDR1 SEHNR, CDR2 FQNEAQ (reference sequence). The CDR3 covers 16 residues. CDR3 residues: CASSLGGLSSGNTIYF.

The rearrangement joins TRBV3-1 to TRBJ2-3; TCRdb proposes TRBD1, but this gene call is untestable without DNA. The CDR3 sequence is 15 residues long. The germline CDR1 and CDR2 sequences are LGHDT and YNNKEL (reference sequence). CDR3 sequence reads: CASSQDDSVGDTQYF.

The V and J genes are TRBV29-1 and TRBJ2-5. Germline CDR1 reads SQVTM; CDR2 reads ANQGSEA. The length of the CDR3 is 12 residues. The CDR3: CSVEPNRETQYF.

The V and J genes are TRBV2 and TRBJ2-1. Germline V gene sequence: CDR1 SNHLY, CDR2 FYNNEI. This CDR3 spans 14 amino acids. The CDR3 loop is CASSEVETMNEQFF.

The chain combines TRBV30 with TRBJ2-4; the D call from TCRdb, TRBD2, cannot be confirmed without DNA. Germline V gene lookup returns CDR1 GTSNPN and CDR2 SVGIG (reference sequence). This CDR3 has 17 residues. The CDR3 protein is CAWSVFPSGTAKNIQYF.

This CDR3 reads CASRLQGATNTGELFF. V and J are TRBV6-1 and TRBJ2-2; TCRdb designates TRBD1, a call that cannot be tested without DNA. The CDR3 spans 16 residues. CDR1 and CDR2 (germline): MNHNS, SASEGT.

The V and J genes are TRBV28 and TRBJ2-3; TCRdb outputs TRBD1, but without DNA this stays unchecked. Germline V gene data show CDR1 as MDHEN and CDR2 as SYDVKM. CDR3 size: 15 residues. CDR3 sequence: CASSPRGDMTDTQYF.

The gene calls are TRBV4-3 and TRBJ1-2; the TRBD1 assignment by TCRdb is unverifiable without DNA. Germline loops: CDR1 LGHNA, CDR2 YSLEER. This CDR3 spans 17 amino acids. The CDR3 sequence: CASSQGLGTGNSYGYTF.

This chain connects TRBV5-1 to TRBJ2-3; checking the TCRdb D call of TRBD2 is not possible without DNA. Per the germline V gene, CDR1 is SGHRS and CDR2 is YFSETQ. This CDR3 is built from 15 residues. CDR3 amino acids: CASSLAASGRDTQYF. Using reference TRBV5-1 and TRBJ2-3 for the parts outside the CDR3, the full variable domain is KAGVTQTPRYLIKTRGQQVTLSCSPISGHRSVSWYQQTPGQGLQFLFEYFSETQRNKGNFPGRFSGRQFSNSRSEMNVSTLELGDSALYLCASSLAASGRDTQYFGPGTRLTVL.

The chain has TRBV3-1 and TRBJ1-2; absent DNA, TCRdb's TRBD1 call cannot be checked. CDR1 is LGHDT and CDR2 is YNNKEL in the germline V gene (reference sequence). The CDR3 runs to 16 residues. The CDR3 spells CASSQDKGQGGYGYSF.

CDR3: CASSQVVDSYNEQFF. The gene calls are TRBV4-1 and TRBJ2-1. The germline V gene encodes CDR1 MGHRA and CDR2 YSYEKL. The CDR3 has 15 residues.

This chain connects TRBV7-9 to TRBJ1-4; TCRdb's D call of TRBD1 is untestable without DNA. The CDR3 consists of 16 residues. Germline CDR1 SEHNR, CDR2 FQNEAQ (reference sequence). The CDR3: CASSLGQSATNEKLFF.

The chain employs TRBV18 and TRBJ1-2; with no DNA, the TCRdb D assignment of TRBD1 cannot be verified. CDR1 KGHSH and CDR2 LQKENI come from the germline V gene. There are 14 residues in the CDR3. The CDR3 sequence: CASSPNRGPDGYTF. Full variable domain (missing parts from reference TRBV18 and TRBJ1-2): NAGVMQNPRHLVRRRGQEARLRCSPMKGHSHVYWYRQLPEEGLKFMVYLQKENIIDESGMPKERFSAEFPKEGPSILRIQQVVRGDSAAYFCASSPNRGPDGYTFGSGTRLTVV.

The V call is TRBV7-9, the J call TRBJ2-3; lacking DNA, the TRBD1 call made by TCRdb goes unchecked. The CDR3 loop spans 17 amino acids. Germline CDR1 SEHNR, CDR2 FQNEAQ (reference sequence). CDR3 region: CASSPRVGQGVTDTQYF.